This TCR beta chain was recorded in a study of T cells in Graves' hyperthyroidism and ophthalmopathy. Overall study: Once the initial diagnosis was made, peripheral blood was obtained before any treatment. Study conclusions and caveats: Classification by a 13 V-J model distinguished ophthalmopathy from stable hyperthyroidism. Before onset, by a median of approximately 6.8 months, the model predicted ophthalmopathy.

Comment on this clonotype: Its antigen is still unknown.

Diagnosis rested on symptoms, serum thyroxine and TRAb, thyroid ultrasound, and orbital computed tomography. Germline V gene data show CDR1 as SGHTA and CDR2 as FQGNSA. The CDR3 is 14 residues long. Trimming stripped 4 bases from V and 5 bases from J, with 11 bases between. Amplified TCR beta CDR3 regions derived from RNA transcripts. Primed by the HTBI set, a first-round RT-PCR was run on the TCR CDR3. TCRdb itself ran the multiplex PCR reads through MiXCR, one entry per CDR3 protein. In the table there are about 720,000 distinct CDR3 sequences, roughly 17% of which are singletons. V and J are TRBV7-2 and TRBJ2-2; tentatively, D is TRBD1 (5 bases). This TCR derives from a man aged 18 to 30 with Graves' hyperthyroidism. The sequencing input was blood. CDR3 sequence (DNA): TGTGCCAGCAGCTCTCAGGGATTGACCGGGGAGCTGTTTTTT. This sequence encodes CASSSQGLTGELFF.